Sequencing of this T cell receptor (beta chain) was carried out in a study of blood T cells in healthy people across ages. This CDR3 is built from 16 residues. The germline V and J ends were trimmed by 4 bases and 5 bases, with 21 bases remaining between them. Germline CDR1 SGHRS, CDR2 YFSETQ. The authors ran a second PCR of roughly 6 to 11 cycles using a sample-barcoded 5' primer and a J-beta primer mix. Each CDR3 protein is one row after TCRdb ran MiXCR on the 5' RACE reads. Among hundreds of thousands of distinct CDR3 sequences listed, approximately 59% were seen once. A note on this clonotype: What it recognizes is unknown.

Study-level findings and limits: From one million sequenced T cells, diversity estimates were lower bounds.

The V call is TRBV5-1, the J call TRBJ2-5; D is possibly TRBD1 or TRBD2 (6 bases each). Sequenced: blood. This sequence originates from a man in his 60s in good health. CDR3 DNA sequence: TGCGCCAGCAGCCCGAGCCTCACGGGGGCCTCCGAGACCCAGTACTTC. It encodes CASSPSLTGASETQYF.